This T cell receptor beta chain is from a study of cytomegalovirus exposure and HLA in healthy donors. There are a few counts of this clone. Its target is not known. This PCR relied on a set of 60 Vbeta primers and 13 Jbeta primers. Sequencing used immunoSEQ multiplex PCR; TCRdb keeps in-frame clones, though not all of them. This sample has about 150,000 clones, with over 80% found just once. Study-level findings and limits: Among the most significant clusters, several appeared linked to common viral pathogens in a later analysis. Whilst most TCR sequences proved rare, a subset of public TCRs occurred across many donors. In vitro checks showed that a few CMV-associated chains really do target CMV antigens.

This CDR3 comprises 14 residues. Germline CDR1 MGHRA, CDR2 YSYEKL. V was trimmed by 3 bases and J by 6 bases, leaving 14 bases between them. This TCR derives from a woman aged 18-29 years in good health and CMV-seronegative. The source material was PBMCs. The J gene is TRBJ1-1, the V gene TRBV4-1; no clear D. CDR3 bases: TGCGCCAGCAGCCAGCAGCGCGGTTGGCCTGAAGCTTTCTTT. Translation: CASSQQRGWPEAFF.